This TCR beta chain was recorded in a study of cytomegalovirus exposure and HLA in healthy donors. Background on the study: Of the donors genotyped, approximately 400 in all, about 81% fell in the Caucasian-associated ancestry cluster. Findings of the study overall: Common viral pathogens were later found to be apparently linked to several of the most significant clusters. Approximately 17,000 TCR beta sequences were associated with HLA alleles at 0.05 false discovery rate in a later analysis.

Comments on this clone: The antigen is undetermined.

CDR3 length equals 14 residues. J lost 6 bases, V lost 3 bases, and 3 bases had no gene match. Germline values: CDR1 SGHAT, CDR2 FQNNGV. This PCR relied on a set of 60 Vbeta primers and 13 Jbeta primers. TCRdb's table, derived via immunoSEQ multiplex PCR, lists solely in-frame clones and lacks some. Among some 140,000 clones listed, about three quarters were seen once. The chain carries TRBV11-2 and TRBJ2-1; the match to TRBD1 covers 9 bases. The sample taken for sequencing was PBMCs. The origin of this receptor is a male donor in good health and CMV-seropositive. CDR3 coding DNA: TGTGCCAGCAGCTTCCAGACAGGGGGCAATGAGCAGTTCTTC. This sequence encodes CASSFQTGGNEQFF.